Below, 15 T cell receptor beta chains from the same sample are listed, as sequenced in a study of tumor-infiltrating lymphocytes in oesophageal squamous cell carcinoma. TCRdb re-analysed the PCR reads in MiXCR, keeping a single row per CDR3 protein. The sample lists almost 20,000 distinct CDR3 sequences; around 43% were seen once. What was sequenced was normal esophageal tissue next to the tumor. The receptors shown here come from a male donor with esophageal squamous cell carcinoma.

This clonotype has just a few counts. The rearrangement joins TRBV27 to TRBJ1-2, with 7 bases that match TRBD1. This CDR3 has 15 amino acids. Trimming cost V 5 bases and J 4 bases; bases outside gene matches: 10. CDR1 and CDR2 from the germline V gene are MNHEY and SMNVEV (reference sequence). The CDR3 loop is CASSRTGQAPYGYTF. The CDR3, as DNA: TGTGCCAGCAGTCGTACCGGACAGGCGCCCTATGGCTACACCTTC.

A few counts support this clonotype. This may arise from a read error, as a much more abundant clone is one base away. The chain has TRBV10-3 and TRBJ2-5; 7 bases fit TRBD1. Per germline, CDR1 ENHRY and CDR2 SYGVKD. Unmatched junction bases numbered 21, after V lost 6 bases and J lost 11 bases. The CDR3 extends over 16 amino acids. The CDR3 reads CAIRGGQDGSYNEQYF. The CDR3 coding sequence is TGTGCCATCAGAGGAGGACAGGACGGCTCCTACAATGAGCAGTACTTC.

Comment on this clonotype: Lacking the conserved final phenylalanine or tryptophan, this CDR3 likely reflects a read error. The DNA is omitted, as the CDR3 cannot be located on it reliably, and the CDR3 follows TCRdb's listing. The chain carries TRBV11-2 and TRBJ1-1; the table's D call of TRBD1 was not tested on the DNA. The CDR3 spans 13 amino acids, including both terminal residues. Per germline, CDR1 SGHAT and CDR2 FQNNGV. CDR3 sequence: CASADRNTGELYL.

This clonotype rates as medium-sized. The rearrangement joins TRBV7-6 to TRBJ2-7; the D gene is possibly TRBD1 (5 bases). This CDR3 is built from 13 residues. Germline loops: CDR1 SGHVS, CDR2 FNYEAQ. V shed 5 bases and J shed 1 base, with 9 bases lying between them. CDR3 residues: CASSTDSSYEQYF. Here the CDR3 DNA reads TGTGCCAGCAGCACAGACAGTTCCTACGAGCAGTACTTC.

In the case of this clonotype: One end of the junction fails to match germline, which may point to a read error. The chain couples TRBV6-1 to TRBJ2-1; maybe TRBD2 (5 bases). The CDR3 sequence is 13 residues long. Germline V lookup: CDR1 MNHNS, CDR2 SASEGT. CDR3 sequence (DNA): TGTGCCAGCAGTGAATGGAACACCGGGGAGCTGTACTTC. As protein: CASSEWNTGELYF.

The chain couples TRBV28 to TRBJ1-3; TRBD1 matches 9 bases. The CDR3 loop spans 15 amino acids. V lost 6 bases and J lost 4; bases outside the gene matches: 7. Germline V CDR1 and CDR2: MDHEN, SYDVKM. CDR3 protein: CASRPVGTGGNTIYF. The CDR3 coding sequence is TGTGCCAGCAGACCAGTCGGGACAGGGGGAAACACCATATATTTT. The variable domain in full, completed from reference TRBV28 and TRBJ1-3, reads DVKVTQSSRYLVKRTGEKVFLECVQDMDHENMFWYRQDPGLGLRLIYFSYDVKMKEKGDIPEGYSVSREKKERFSLILESASTNQTSMYLCASRPVGTGGNTIYFGEGSWLTVV.

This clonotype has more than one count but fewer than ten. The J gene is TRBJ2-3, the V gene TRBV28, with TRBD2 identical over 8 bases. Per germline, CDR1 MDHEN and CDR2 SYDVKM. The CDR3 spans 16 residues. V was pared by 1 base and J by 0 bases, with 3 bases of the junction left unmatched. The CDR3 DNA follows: TGTGCCAGCAGTTTATCAGTAGCGGGGAGCACAGATACGCAGTATTTT. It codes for CASSLSVAGSTDTQYF.

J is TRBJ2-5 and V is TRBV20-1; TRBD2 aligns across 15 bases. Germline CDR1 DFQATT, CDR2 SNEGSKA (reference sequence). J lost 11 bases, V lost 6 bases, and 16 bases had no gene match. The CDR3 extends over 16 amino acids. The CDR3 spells CSARPGLAGGRNEQYF. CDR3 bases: TGCAGTGCCAGACCGGGACTAGCGGGAGGCCGAAATGAGCAGTACTTC.

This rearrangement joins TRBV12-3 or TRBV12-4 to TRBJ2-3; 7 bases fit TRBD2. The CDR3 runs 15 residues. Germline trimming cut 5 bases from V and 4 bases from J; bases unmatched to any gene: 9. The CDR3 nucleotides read TGTGCCAGCAGTCTCTACGGACTAGAAGCAGATACGCAGTATTTT. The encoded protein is CASSLYGLEADTQYF.

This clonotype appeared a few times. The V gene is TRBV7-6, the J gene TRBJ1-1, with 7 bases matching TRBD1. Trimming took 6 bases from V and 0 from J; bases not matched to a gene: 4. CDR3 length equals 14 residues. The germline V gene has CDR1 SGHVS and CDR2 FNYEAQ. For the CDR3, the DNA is TGTGCCAGCAGGAGCACAGGGGTGAACACTGAAGCTTTCTTT. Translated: CASRSTGVNTEAFF.

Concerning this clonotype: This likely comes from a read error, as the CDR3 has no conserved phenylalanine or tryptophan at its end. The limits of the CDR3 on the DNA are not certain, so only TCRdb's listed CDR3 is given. The CDR3 loop is CASSPGQDYGYTFGS. The chain carries TRBV11-2 and TRBJ2-7; TRBD1 was called by the table and not checked on the DNA. The CDR3 spans 15 amino acids, including both terminal residues. From germline, CDR1 is SGHAT and CDR2 FQNNGV.

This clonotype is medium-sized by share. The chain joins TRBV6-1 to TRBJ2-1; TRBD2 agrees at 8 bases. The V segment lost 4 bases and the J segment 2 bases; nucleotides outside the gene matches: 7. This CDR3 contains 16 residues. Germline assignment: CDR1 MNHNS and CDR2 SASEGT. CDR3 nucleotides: TGTGCCAGCAGTGGTCCCGGACTAGCAGCCTACAATGAGCAGTTCTTC. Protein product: CASSGPGLAAYNEQFF.

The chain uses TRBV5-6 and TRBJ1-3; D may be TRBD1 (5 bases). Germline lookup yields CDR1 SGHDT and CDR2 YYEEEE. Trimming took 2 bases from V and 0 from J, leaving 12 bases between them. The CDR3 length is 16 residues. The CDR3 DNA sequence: TGTGCCAGCAGCTTACGGGGGGTACTCTCTGGAAACACCATATATTTT. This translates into CASSLRGVLSGNTIYF.

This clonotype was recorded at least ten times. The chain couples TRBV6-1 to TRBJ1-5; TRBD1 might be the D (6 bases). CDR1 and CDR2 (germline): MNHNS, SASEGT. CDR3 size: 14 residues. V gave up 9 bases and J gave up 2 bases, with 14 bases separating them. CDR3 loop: CARVGGGGNQPQHF. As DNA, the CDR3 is TGTGCCAGGGTGGGAGGGGGAGGCAATCAGCCCCAGCATTTT.

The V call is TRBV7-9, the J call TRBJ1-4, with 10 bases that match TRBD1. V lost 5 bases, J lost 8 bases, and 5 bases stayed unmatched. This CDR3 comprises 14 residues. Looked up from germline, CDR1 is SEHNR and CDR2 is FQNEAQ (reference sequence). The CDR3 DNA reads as TGTGCCAGCAGCACGGACAGGGGGAGGGAAAAACTGTTTTTT. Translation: CASSTDRGREKLFF.